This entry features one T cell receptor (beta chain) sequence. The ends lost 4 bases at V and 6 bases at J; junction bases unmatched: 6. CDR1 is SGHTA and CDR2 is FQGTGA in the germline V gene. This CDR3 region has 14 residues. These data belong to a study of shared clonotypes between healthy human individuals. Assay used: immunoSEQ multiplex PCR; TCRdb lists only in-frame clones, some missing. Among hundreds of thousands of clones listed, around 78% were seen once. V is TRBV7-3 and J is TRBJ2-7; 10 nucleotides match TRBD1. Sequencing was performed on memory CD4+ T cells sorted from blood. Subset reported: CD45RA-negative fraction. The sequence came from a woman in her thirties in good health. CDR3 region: CASSSGQGDGEQYF. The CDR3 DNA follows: TGTGCCAGCAGCTCAGGACAGGGGGATGGCGAGCAGTACTTC.